A selection of T cell receptor beta chains follows, all from one sample in a study of radiotherapy plus CTLA-4 blockade in lung cancer. Sequencing was performed with immunoSEQ multiplex PCR; in TCRdb, only in-frame clones are kept and a portion is missing. The data show 40,000 or so clones, with roughly 70% seen just once and around 9.6% held by the top ten. The input for sequencing was peripheral blood, taken from a patient treated with radiotherapy plus ipilimumab. These receptors all stem from a human donor with non-small cell lung cancer who had stable disease on radiotherapy plus ipilimumab. The CDR3 runs from the conserved cysteine through the conserved F or W. A D gene is named only where the DNA matches it firmly. A clone size is listed for some rows: how often the clone was seen (once, few, many), or a class if it is expanded.

j_gene,abundance,v_gene,d_gene,CDR3aa,CDR3nt
TRBJ1-2,NA,TRBV19,NA,CASSITRTGVVYGYTF,TGTGCCAGTAGTATAACAAGGACCGGGGTCGTCTATGGCTACACCTTC
TRBJ2-3,NA,TRBV7-3,NA,CASSFMGSADTQYF,TGTGCCAGCAGCTTCATGGGCAGTGCAGATACGCAGTATTTT
TRBJ1-1,NA,TRBV18,TRBD1,CASSPPNRDRGTEAFF,TGTGCCAGCTCACCACCTAACCGGGACAGGGGTACTGAAGCTTTCTTT
TRBJ1-1,NA,TRBV7-9,NA,CASSLASGGRWNTEAFF,TGTGCCAGCAGCTTAGCCTCCGGTGGCAGGTGGAACACTGAAGCTTTCTTT
TRBJ2-1,NA,TRBV5-1,TRBD1,CASSSLGTEYNEQFF,TGCGCCAGCAGCTCGTTGGGGACAGAGTACAATGAGCAGTTCTTC
TRBJ1-6,once,TRBV27,NA,CASSERRGSPLHF,TGTGCCAGCAGTGAACGACGGGGTTCACCCCTCCACTTT
TRBJ2-3,NA,TRBV5-8,TRBD1,CASSLGQGKDTDTQYF,TGTGCCAGCAGCCTCGGACAGGGGAAAGACACAGATACGCAGTATTTT
TRBJ2-7,NA,TRBV29-1,NA,CSVERGPSYEQYF,TGCAGCGTTGAACGCGGTCCATCCTACGAGCAGTACTTC
TRBJ1-2,NA,TRBV19,TRBD1,CASGQATDYGYTF,TGTGCCAGCGGACAGGCGACCGACTATGGCTACACCTTC
TRBJ1-1,NA,TRBV28,NA,CASSGSGRRGTEAFF,TGTGCCAGCAGTGGCAGCGGAAGGCGGGGCACTGAAGCTTTCTTT
TRBJ2-7,NA,TRBV4-1,NA,CASSRGEGLPSYEQYF,TGCGCCAGCAGCCGAGGTGAGGGATTACCCTCCTACGAGCAGTACTTC
TRBJ2-2,NA,TRBV5-1,TRBD1,CASSWGGQGNTGELFF,TGCGCCAGCAGCTGGGGGGGACAGGGGAACACCGGGGAGCTGTTTTTT
TRBJ2-1,once,TRBV11-3,NA,CASSLGAEAGEQFF,TGTGCCAGCAGCTTAGGAGCAGAGGCGGGGGAGCAGTTCTTC
TRBJ1-2,NA,TRBV25-1,TRBD1,CASRGQPYGYTF,TGTGCCAGCAGGGGACAGCCTTATGGCTACACCTTC
TRBJ1-6,NA,TRBV19,TRBD1,CASSTGQAVPLHF,TGTGCCAGTTCCACCGGACAGGCGGTCCCCCTCCACTTT
TRBJ2-1,NA,TRBV11-2,NA,CASSTHRDNINEQFF,TGTGCCAGCAGCACCCACCGGGACAACATCAATGAGCAGTTCTTC
TRBJ2-3,once,TRBV7-2,NA,CASSWSGTDTQYF,TGTGCCAGCAGCTGGAGTGGCACAGATACGCAGTATTTT
TRBJ1-6,NA,TRBV2,TRBD1,CASMRDRMGSPLHF,TGTGCCAGCATGAGGGACAGGATGGGTTCACCCCTCCACTTT
TRBJ2-5,NA,TRBV5-4,NA,CASRGGRRETQYF,TGTGCCAGCAGGGGGGGTAGGCGCGAGACCCAGTACTTC
TRBJ1-1,NA,TRBV6-6,NA,CASSFTRTEKNTEAFF,TGTGCCAGCAGTTTCACCCGGACAGAGAAGAACACTGAAGCTTTCTTT
TRBJ2-2,NA,TRBV7-3,NA,CASSSRVNGELFF,TGTGCCAGCAGCTCCAGGGTCAACGGGGAGCTGTTTTTT
TRBJ1-3,NA,TRBV18,NA,CASSPRAASGNTIYF,TGTGCCAGCTCACCACGGGCAGCCTCTGGAAACACCATATATTTT
TRBJ2-7,NA,TRBV30,TRBD1,CAWGTGNSYEQYF,TGTGCCTGGGGGACAGGTAACTCCTACGAGCAGTACTTC
TRBJ1-2,NA,TRBV10-3,NA,CAISGGSYGYTF,TGTGCCATCAGTGGCGGTTCCTACGGCTACACCTTC
TRBJ1-3,NA,TRBV25-1,NA,CASIFSGGNTIYF,TGTGCCAGCATTTTCTCCGGGGGAAACACCATATATTTT
TRBJ2-3,NA,TRBV7-9,TRBD2,CASRRASSGEGDTQYF,TGTGCCAGTCGTCGGGCGTCTAGCGGGGAGGGAGATACGCAGTATTTT
TRBJ2-1,once,TRBV18,TRBD1,CASSPPGRGQYNEQFF,TGTGCCAGCTCACCACCGGGCAGGGGGCAATACAATGAGCAGTTCTTC
TRBJ1-2,NA,TRBV7-2,NA,CASSPAANTGNYGYTF,TGTGCCAGCAGCCCCGCTGCCAACACAGGGAACTATGGCTACACCTTC
TRBJ1-2,few,TRBV5-1,TRBD1,CASSLADRGAYGYTF,TGCGCCAGCAGCTTGGCCGACAGGGGGGCCTATGGCTACACCTTC
TRBJ1-2,NA,TRBV4-1,TRBD1,CASSQTGQGGYGYTF,TGCGCCAGCAGCCAGACCGGACAGGGGGGCTATGGCTACACCTTC
TRBJ1-5,NA,TRBV10-3,NA,CAISEQRVGNQPQHF,TGTGCCATCAGTGAACAGAGAGTGGGCAATCAGCCCCAGCATTTT
TRBJ1-2,NA,TRBV6-4,TRBD1,CASRPGTGGVYGYTF,TGTGCCAGCAGACCCGGGACAGGGGGCGTCTATGGCTACACCTTC